This T cell receptor beta chain is from a study of PD-1 blockade in classical Hodgkin lymphoma. The overall study: Intravenous infusions of nivolumab 3 mg/kg reached patients every 2 weeks. Study results and caveats: At baseline, newly diagnosed patients reportedly showed less TCR diversity than healthy donors. Patients were excluded if nivolumab began under 1 year after ASCT (the autologous transplant).

Of note for this clone: The antigen is unknown.

V gave up 0 bases and J gave up 2 bases, with 11 bases separating them. Germline CDR1 and CDR2: LGHNT and FRNRAP. The CDR3 runs to 17 residues. Here immunoSEQ multiplex PCR was the method, and the copy in TCRdb shows in-frame clones only, minus some. In the table there are fewer than 35,000 clones, about 88% of which are singletons. Described time point: cycle 4 day 1 (C4D1), after 6 weeks of nivolumab. Every patient was affected by relapse after autologous stem cell transplantation, while exposure to brentuximab vedotin was not uniform. Investigators isolated CD4+ T cells from thawed PBMCs through magnetic negative selection. Best responses included complete response and partial response; otherwise, the best response was progressive disease.

The sample was CD4+ T cells from blood, taken before the fourth cycle of nivolumab. The TCR sequence derives from a human donor with classical Hodgkin lymphoma. The chain couples TRBV12-5 to TRBJ2-6; no clear D. The CDR3 is CASGLVLSAAGANVLTF. In DNA, the CDR3 is TGTGCTAGTGGTTTGGTACTATCGGCTGCTGGGGCCAACGTCCTGACTTTC.